The entry that follows covers one TCR beta chain sequence. This record comes from a study of blood T cell repertoires in COVID-19. In the authors' methods: The authors estimated nucleated cell counts from reference gene primer amplification. Only in-frame clones appear in the TCRdb table, and some are missing; sequencing was by immunoSEQ multiplex PCR. V and J calls and clone size are given by that table; D and trimming were obtained from the DNA. This table holds 140,000 to 150,000 clones, 80% to 90% found once. Trimming took 4 bases from V and 4 from J; bases not matched to a gene: 9. The CDR3 is 15 amino acids. Germline-derived CDR1 and CDR2 are MNHEY and SMNVEV (reference sequence).

This receptor was identified in an older woman with COVID-19, enrolled during active disease. The genes are TRBV27 and TRBJ1-2; 7 nucleotides agree with TRBD1. Sequenced input: peripheral blood. The CDR3 is CASSWTGSSIYGYTF. The CDR3 bases are TGTGCCAGCAGTTGGACAGGCTCCTCAATCTATGGCTACACCTTC.